This T cell receptor (beta chain) was sequenced for a study of shared clonotypes between healthy human individuals. Data came from immunoSEQ multiplex PCR; TCRdb stores just in-frame clones and leaves some out. The table includes about 1,500,000 clones, around 95% detected once. The V gene lost 3 bases and the J gene lost 0 bases, with 9 bases spanning the gap. The CDR3 runs 15 residues. Germline V gene lookup returns CDR1 SGDLS and CDR2 YYNGEE. Sequenced input: naive CD4+ T cells sorted from blood. Subset noted: CD45RA+ positively selected. The genes are TRBV9 and TRBJ1-4; maybe TRBD1 (5 bases). The receptor's source is a man younger than 40 in good health. CDR3 in amino acids: CASSEGSATNEKLFF. CDR3 DNA: TGTGCCAGCAGCGAGGGGAGTGCAACTAATGAAAAACTGTTTTTT.